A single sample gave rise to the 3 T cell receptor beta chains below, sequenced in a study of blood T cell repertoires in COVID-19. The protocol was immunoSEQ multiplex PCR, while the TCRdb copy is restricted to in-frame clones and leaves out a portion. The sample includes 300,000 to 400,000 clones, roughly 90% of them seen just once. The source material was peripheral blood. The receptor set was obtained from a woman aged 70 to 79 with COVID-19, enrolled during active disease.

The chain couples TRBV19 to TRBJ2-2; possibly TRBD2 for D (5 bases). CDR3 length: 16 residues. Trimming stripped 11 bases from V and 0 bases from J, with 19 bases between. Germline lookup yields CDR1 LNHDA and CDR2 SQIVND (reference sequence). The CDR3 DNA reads TGTGCCTCAACCGGTACGAGGGCTACGAACACCGGGGAGCTGTTTTTT. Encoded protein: CASTGTRATNTGELFF.

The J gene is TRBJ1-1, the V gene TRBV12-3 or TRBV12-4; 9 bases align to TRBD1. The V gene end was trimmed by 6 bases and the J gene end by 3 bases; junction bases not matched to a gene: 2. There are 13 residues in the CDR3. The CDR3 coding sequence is TGTGCCAGCAGAAGGGACAGGGACACTGAAGCTTTCTTT. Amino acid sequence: CASRRDRDTEAFF.

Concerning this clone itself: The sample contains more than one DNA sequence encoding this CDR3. The CDR3 DNA reads as TGTGCCAGCAGCTTTTCCGGGGACACTGAAGCTTTCTTT. This sequence encodes CASSFSGDTEAFF. The chain uses TRBV7-9 and TRBJ1-1; no definite D call. This CDR3 comprises 13 residues. Germline V gives CDR1 SEHNR, CDR2 FQNEAQ (reference sequence). V lost 3 bases to trimming and J lost 3 bases, with 8 bases between them.